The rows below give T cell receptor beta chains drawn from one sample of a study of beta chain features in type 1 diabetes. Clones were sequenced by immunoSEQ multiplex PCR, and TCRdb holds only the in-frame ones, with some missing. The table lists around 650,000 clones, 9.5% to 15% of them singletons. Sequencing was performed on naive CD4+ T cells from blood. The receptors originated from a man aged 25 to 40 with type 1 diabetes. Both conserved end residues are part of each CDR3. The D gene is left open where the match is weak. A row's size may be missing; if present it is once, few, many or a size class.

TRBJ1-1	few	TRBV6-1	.	CASASGGLNTEAFF	TGTGCCAGCGCGAGCGGGGGGCTGAACACTGAAGCTTTCTTT
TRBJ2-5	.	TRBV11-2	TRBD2	CASSLNSGGHQETQYF	TGTGCCAGCAGCTTGAATAGCGGGGGCCACCAAGAGACCCAGTACTTC
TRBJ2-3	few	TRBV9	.	CASSVVGSDTQYF	TGTGCCAGCAGCGTAGTCGGTTCAGATACGCAGTATTTT
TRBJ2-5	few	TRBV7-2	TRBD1	CASSVTGGLETQYF	TGTGCCAGCAGCGTAACAGGGGGCCTTGAGACCCAGTACTTC
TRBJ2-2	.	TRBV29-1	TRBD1	CSVEGATGGLGELFF	TGCAGCGTTGAAGGGGCTACAGGGGGGCTCGGGGAGCTGTTTTTT
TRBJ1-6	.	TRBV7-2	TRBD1	CASSSDRSFLSSYNSPLHF	TGTGCCAGCAGTTCGGACAGGAGTTTTCTGAGCTCCTATAATTCACCCCTCCACTTT
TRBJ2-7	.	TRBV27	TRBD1	CASSSWTGLRDEQYF	TGTGCCAGCAGTTCCTGGACAGGCTTGCGGGACGAGCAGTACTTC
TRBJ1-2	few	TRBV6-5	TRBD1	CASSKMTGANYGYTF	TGTGCCAGCAGTAAGATGACAGGGGCAAACTATGGCTACACCTTC
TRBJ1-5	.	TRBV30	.	CAWSVRVSNQPQHF	TGTGCCTGGAGTGTACGGGTTAGCAATCAGCCCCAGCATTTT
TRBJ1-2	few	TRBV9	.	CASSPERGGYTF	TGTGCCAGCAGCCCAGAGAGGGGTGGCTACACCTTC
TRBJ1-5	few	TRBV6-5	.	CASSWTENQPQHF	TGTGCCAGCAGCTGGACGGAGAATCAGCCCCAGCATTTT
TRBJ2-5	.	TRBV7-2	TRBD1	CASSLNIVPTGAQYF	TGTGCCAGCAGCTTAAATATCGTACCGACAGGGGCCCAGTACTTC
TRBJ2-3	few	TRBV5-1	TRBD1	CASSSRQGVTDTQYF	TGCGCCAGCAGCTCACGACAGGGGGTCACAGATACGCAGTATTTT
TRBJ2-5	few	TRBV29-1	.	CSVEPKPGDETQYF	TGCAGCGTTGAACCTAAACCAGGGGATGAGACCCAGTACTTC
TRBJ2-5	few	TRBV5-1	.	CASSLLGQETQYF	TGCGCCAGCAGCTTGTTAGGCCAAGAGACCCAGTACTTC
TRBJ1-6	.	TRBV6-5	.	CASKPTGFDNSPLHF	TGTGCCAGCAAACCTACGGGGTTTGATAATTCACCCCTCCACTTT
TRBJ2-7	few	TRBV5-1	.	CASSLLAGPTYEQYF	TGCGCCAGCAGCTTGTTGGCAGGGCCTACCTACGAGCAGTACTTC
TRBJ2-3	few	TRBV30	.	CATSRSVTDTQYF	TGTGCCACCTCCCGAAGCGTCACAGATACGCAGTATTTT
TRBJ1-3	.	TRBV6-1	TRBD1	CASSEEGQAGNTIYF	TGTGCCAGCAGTGAAGAAGGACAGGCTGGAAACACCATATATTTT
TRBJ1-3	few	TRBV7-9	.	CASSLEGFGNTIYF	TGTGCCAGCAGCTTAGAGGGATTTGGAAACACCATATATTTT
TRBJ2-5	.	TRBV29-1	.	CSAFSGAETQYF	TGCAGCGCTTTTAGCGGCGCGGAGACCCAGTACTTC
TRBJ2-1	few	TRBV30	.	CAWRRGFEQFF	TGTGCCTGGAGGAGGGGATTTGAGCAGTTCTTC
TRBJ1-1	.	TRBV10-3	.	CAISETGTANTEAFF	TGTGCCATCAGTGAAACGGGGACGGCGAACACTGAAGCTTTCTTT
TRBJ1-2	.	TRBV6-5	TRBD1	CASSYSGTGFGYTF	TGTGCCAGCAGTTACTCAGGGACAGGGTTTGGCTACACCTTC
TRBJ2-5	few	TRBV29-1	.	CSVGVQQETQYF	TGCAGCGTTGGGGTCCAACAAGAGACCCAGTACTTC
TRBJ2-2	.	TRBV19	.	CASSLRQSDTTGELFF	TGTGCCAGTAGTCTTAGACAATCTGATACGACCGGGGAGCTGTTTTTT
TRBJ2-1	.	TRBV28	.	CASYGSLEQFF	TGTGCCAGTTACGGTAGTCTGGAGCAGTTCTTC
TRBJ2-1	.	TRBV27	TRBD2	CASRSPSGGDNEQFF	TGTGCCAGCAGGTCTCCTAGCGGGGGAGACAATGAGCAGTTCTTC
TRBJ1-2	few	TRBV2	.	CASSTDPGSYGYTF	TGTGCCAGCAGTACCGACCCCGGGAGCTATGGCTACACCTTC
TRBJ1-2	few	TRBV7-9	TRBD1	CASSKGAGYGYTF	TGTGCCAGCAGCAAGGGGGCAGGCTATGGCTACACCTTC
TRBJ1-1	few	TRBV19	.	CASSSLTRGSFF	TGTGCCAGTAGTTCTTTGACTCGCGGATCTTTCTTT
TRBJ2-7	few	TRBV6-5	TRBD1	CASSLDRGLYEQYF	TGTGCCAGCAGCCTGGACAGGGGGCTCTACGAGCAGTACTTC
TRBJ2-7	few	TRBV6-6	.	CASSYVGGAAYEQYF	TGTGCCAGCAGTTACGTGGGAGGAGCTGCCTACGAGCAGTACTTC
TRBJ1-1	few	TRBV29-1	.	CSVAQGKGAEAFF	TGCAGCGTTGCGCAGGGGAAAGGCGCTGAAGCTTTCTTT
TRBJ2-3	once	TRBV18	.	CASSTGLDPDTQYF	TGTGCCAGCTCGACCGGGCTTGACCCAGATACGCAGTATTTT
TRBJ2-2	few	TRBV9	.	CASSPTSNGELFF	TGTGCCAGCAGCCCCACTAGCAACGGGGAGCTGTTTTTT
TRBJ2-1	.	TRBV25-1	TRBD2	CATSKRGGLYEQFF	TGTGCCACTTCTAAGCGGGGGGGCCTGTATGAGCAGTTCTTC